One and the same sample provided the 22 T cell receptor beta chains below, sequenced in a study of T-cell memory formation after mild COVID-19. TCRdb reanalysed the 5' RACE reads using MiXCR and keeps one entry per CDR3 protein. The data contain roughly 250,000 distinct CDR3 sequences, roughly 17% of them singletons. The specimen sequenced was PBMCs or a T cell subset sorted from them (not recorded which). The receptor source for this set is a man aged 18 to 29 who had mild COVID-19 (a few samples of this study predate the infection). Cell type and time point are not known.

This clonotype has a handful of counts. The chain is built from TRBV20-1 and TRBJ1-5; a weak D match, TRBD1 (5 bases). The V gene's germline CDR1 is DFQATT and CDR2 SNEGSKA (reference sequence). Trimming took 6 bases from V and 6 from J, leaving 15 bases between them. The CDR3 is 13 residues long. The chain's CDR3 is CSADPGGGQPQHF. The CDR3 DNA sequence: TGCAGTGCGGACCCCGGGGGGGGTCAGCCCCAGCATTTT.

The genes are TRBV3-1 and TRBJ2-3; D is possibly TRBD1 (5 bases). V gave up 8 bases and J gave up 1 base, with 10 bases separating them. This CDR3 is built from 13 residues. The germline gives CDR1 LGHDT, CDR2 YNNKEL (reference sequence). Written as DNA, the CDR3 is TGTGCCAGCCACCTAGGGGGCACAGATACGCAGTATTTT. Encoded protein: CASHLGGTDTQYF.

This clonotype was found a few times. This rearrangement joins TRBV18 to TRBJ2-2; TRBD2 agrees at 8 bases. V gave up 3 bases and J gave up 0 bases; unmatched junction bases: 6. CDR1 is KGHSH, CDR2 LQKENI, per germline. This CDR3 spans 17 amino acids. The CDR3 sequence: CASSPNRLATNTGELFF. CDR3 in DNA: TGTGCCAGCTCACCCAATCGACTAGCGACGAACACCGGGGAGCTGTTTTTT.

This clonotype was detected ten times or more. The chain uses TRBV7-2 and TRBJ1-1; TRBD1 might be the D (5 bases). CDR3 size: 14 residues. The V end was cut by 5 bases, the J end by 1 base, with 11 bases between. From germline, CDR1 is SGHTA and CDR2 FQGNSA. CDR3 coding DNA: TGTGCCAGCAGCAGACACACAGGGAACACTGAAGCTTTCTTT. The encoded protein is CASSRHTGNTEAFF.

This clonotype occurred a few times. V is TRBV5-6 and J is TRBJ2-5; TRBD2 might be the D (7 bases). With 1 base removed from V and 5 bases from J, the gap between germline ends came to 15 bases. This CDR3 is built from 15 residues. CDR1 and CDR2 from the germline V gene are SGHDT and YYEEEE. This CDR3 is CASSLFTGGRETQYF. CDR3 sequence (DNA): TGTGCCAGCAGCTTGTTCACCGGGGGGCGGGAGACCCAGTACTTC.

This chain links TRBV5-4 with TRBJ2-3; no clear D. The V and J ends lost 0 bases and 0 bases respectively, with 14 bases between them. The CDR3 consists of 17 residues. Germline V gene data show CDR1 as SGHNT and CDR2 as YYREEE (reference sequence). CDR3 sequence (DNA): TGTGCCAGCAGCTTGGTTTTCAGGCAAGCTAGCACAGATACGCAGTATTTT. It specifies CASSLVFRQASTDTQYF. The entire variable domain, with the rest obtained from reference TRBV5-4 and TRBJ2-3, is as follows: ETGVTQSPTHLIKTRGQQVTLRCSSQSGHNTVSWYQQALGQGPQFIFQYYREEENGRGNFPPRFSGLQFPNYSSELNVNALELDDSALYLCASSLVFRQASTDTQYFGPGTRLTVL.

V and J are TRBV4-3 and TRBJ1-1, with TRBD1 matching over 7 bases. V gave up 4 bases and J gave up 3 bases; unmatched junction bases: 5. Germline V gene sequence: CDR1 LGHNA, CDR2 YSLEER. The CDR3 length is 14 residues. The CDR3: CASSRGQFYTEAFF. CDR3 coding DNA: TGCGCCAGCAGCCGGGGACAGTTTTACACTGAAGCTTTCTTT.

This CDR3 is CAWSADRVYGYTF. The CDR3 coding sequence is TGTGCCTGGAGTGCGGACAGGGTCTATGGCTACACCTTC. The chain employs TRBV30 and TRBJ1-2; 8 bases align to TRBD1. CDR1 is GTSNPN and CDR2 is SVGIG in the germline V gene (reference sequence). V shed 1 base, J shed 4 bases, and the junction held 2 bases outside the gene matches. This CDR3 contains 13 residues. Combining the CDR3 with reference TRBV30 and TRBJ1-2 gives the whole variable domain SQTIHQWPATLVQPVGSPLSLECTVEGTSNPNLYWYRQAAGRGLQLLFYSVGIGQISSEVPQNLSASRPQDRQFILSSKKLLLSDSGFYLCAWSADRVYGYTFGSGTRLTVV.

This clonotype was picked up many times. This sequence joins TRBV5-1 and TRBJ1-5; weak D call: TRBD1 (5 bases). Looked up from germline, CDR1 is SGHRS and CDR2 is YFSETQ. V lost 4 bases to trimming and J lost 1 base, with 12 bases between them. This CDR3 is 15 amino acids long. The CDR3 region is CASSAFWGSNQPQHF. The CDR3 coding sequence is TGCGCCAGCAGCGCGTTTTGGGGCAGCAATCAGCCCCAGCATTTT.

This clonotype came up many times. This sequence joins TRBV6-5 and TRBJ1-1, with 7 bases aligning to TRBD1. J lost 5 bases, V lost 5 bases, and 5 bases had no gene match. The germline V gene encodes CDR1 MNHEY and CDR2 SVGAGI. The length of the CDR3 is 13 residues. The CDR3 region is CASSPQGRTEAFF. The CDR3 DNA reads TGTGCCAGCAGTCCACAGGGGCGGACTGAAGCTTTCTTT.

This clonotype was seen a few times. The chain employs TRBV19 and TRBJ1-2; TRBD1 is a possible D gene (6 bases). CDR1 LNHDA and CDR2 SQIVND come from the germline V gene (reference sequence). The CDR3 totals 13 residues. V lost 7 bases and J lost 1, with 10 bases in between. CDR3 protein: CASNRDLNYGYTF. The CDR3 nucleotides read TGTGCCAGTAACAGGGACCTTAACTATGGCTACACCTTC.

V and J are TRBV15 and TRBJ2-7; D possibly matches TRBD1 or TRBD2 (5 bases each). Germline V gene lookup returns CDR1 LNHNV and CDR2 YYDKDF (reference sequence). Deletions cut 4 bases from V and 2 bases from J, with 15 bases between. CDR3 length equals 15 residues. The CDR3 loop reads CATSKRRDGAYEQYF. The CDR3 DNA reads as TGTGCCACCAGCAAACGTCGGGACGGAGCCTACGAGCAGTACTTC.

This clonotype was detected a few times. The rearrangement links TRBV5-1 to TRBJ2-1, with D possibly TRBD1 on 6 matching bases. The V end was cut by 0 bases, the J end by 2 bases, with 9 bases between. The CDR3 length is 15 residues. Germline V gene sequence: CDR1 SGHRS, CDR2 YFSETQ. The CDR3 DNA follows: TGCGCCAGCAGCTTGGTGACAGGTACCTACAATGAGCAGTTCTTC. It yields the protein CASSLVTGTYNEQFF.

The rearrangement uses TRBV12-3 or TRBV12-4 and TRBJ2-3; D could derive from TRBD1 or TRBD2 (7 bases each). Trimming removed 6 bases from V and 2 bases from J, with 18 bases in between. The CDR3 is made up of 16 amino acids. CDR3 sequence reads: CASSLLAGGDTDTQYF. In DNA, the CDR3 is TGTGCCAGCAGCCTTCTAGCAGGGGGGGACACAGATACGCAGTATTTT.

This clonotype was found many times. The rearrangement links TRBV3-1 to TRBJ2-3; D possibly uses TRBD1 or TRBD2 (5 bases each). The CDR3 is made up of 15 amino acids. Trimming left V 1 base short and J 2 bases short, with 10 bases between. Germline lookup yields CDR1 LGHDT and CDR2 YNNKEL (reference sequence). The CDR3 DNA sequence: TGTGCCAGCAGCCAAGGTGTGGGGACCACAGATACGCAGTATTTT. Residues: CASSQGVGTTDTQYF.

A few counts support this clonotype. Relative to the germline gene, one junction end is altered; a read error may explain this. The CDR3: CASSTDRGPGNTIYF. CDR3 bases: TGTGCTAGCAGCACTGACAGGGGGCCTGGAAACACCATATATTTT. This chain connects TRBV7-7 to TRBJ1-3; 10 bases agree with TRBD1. In germline, CDR1 is SSHAT, CDR2 FNYEAQ (reference sequence). The CDR3 runs to 15 residues.

This clonotype occurred a few times. The chain combines TRBV7-3 with TRBJ2-5; 8 nucleotides align to TRBD2. The CDR3 totals 13 residues. Looked up from germline, CDR1 is SGHTA and CDR2 is FQGTGA. J lost 7 bases, V lost 5 bases, and 6 bases had no gene match. This CDR3 is CASSLSGRGTQYF. In DNA, the CDR3 is TGTGCCAGCAGCCTCTCCGGGAGGGGGACCCAGTACTTC.

Only one count was recorded for this clonotype. V usage is TRBV20-1 and J usage is TRBJ1-1, with D hard to call. This CDR3 spans 12 amino acids. Germline CDR1 reads DFQATT; CDR2 reads SNEGSKA (reference sequence). The V end lost 5 bases, the J end lost 11 bases, and 18 bases lay between the germline ends. The CDR3 loop reads CSAVHGPLGAFF. CDR3 bases: TGCAGTGCTGTACACGGCCCCTTAGGCGCTTTCTTT.

The chain has TRBV7-9 and TRBJ1-1; 10 bases match TRBD1. The germline gives CDR1 SEHNR, CDR2 FQNEAQ (reference sequence). V gave up 5 bases and J gave up 7 bases; unmatched junction bases: 7. The CDR3 totals 14 residues. The chain's CDR3 is CASSTTGGGGEAFF. The CDR3 DNA reads TGTGCCAGCAGCACGACAGGGGGCGGGGGTGAAGCTTTCTTT.

This clonotype was counted between two and nine times. The chain is built from TRBV4-3 and TRBJ1-3; D gene ambiguous. V lost 6 bases and J 3 bases, leaving 12 bases between the germline ends. Germline CDR1 and CDR2: LGHNA and YSLEER. CDR3 length: 14 residues. The CDR3 DNA sequence: TGCGCCAGCAGTCGGGGAGGCGATGGAAACACCATATATTTT. Its translation: CASSRGGDGNTIYF.

The sample holds a few counts of this clonotype. The rearrangement uses TRBV6-6 and TRBJ2-3; 12 positions agree with TRBD2. From germline, CDR1 is MNHNY and CDR2 SVGAGI (reference sequence). The junction had 10 bases not matched to a gene; V was cut back by 2 bases and J by 7 bases. CDR3 length: 17 residues. CDR3 DNA sequence: TGTGCCAGCAGTTACGGGATCGGGCTAGCGGGGGGGAATACGCAGTATTTT. It encodes CASSYGIGLAGGNTQYF.

This chain joins TRBV6-5 and TRBJ1-6, with 8 bases aligning to TRBD1. This CDR3 contains 16 residues. Trimming cost V 0 bases and J 7 bases; bases outside gene matches: 5. The germline gives CDR1 MNHEY, CDR2 SVGAGI. CDR3 sequence reads: CASSYSRDRWNSPLHF. CDR3 bases: TGTGCCAGCAGTTACTCTAGGGACAGGTGGAATTCACCCCTCCACTTT.